A single sample gave rise to the 31 T cell receptor beta chains below, sequenced in a study of T cell repertoires in aging, cancer and after chemotherapy. Multiplex touch-down PCR with TRB-A/B primers amplified rearranged V-D-J TRB sequences. One entry per CDR3 protein results from TCRdb running MiXCR on the multiplex PCR reads. Of about 6,200 distinct CDR3 sequences in the sample, 25% to 30% were seen once. TCR beta rearrangements were amplified from peripheral blood genomic DNA. The specimen was blood. The receptor set was obtained from a human donor with a blood cancer.

This clonotype was detected only a few times. The chain carries TRBV5-4 and TRBJ2-7; D uncertain. Trimming stripped 2 bases from V and 6 bases from J, with 9 bases between. Germline V gene data show CDR1 as SGHNT and CDR2 as YYREEE (reference sequence). The CDR3 has 12 residues. The CDR3 protein is CASSFPGSEQYF. In DNA form, the CDR3 reads TGTGCCAGCAGCTTCCCGGGCTCCGAGCAGTACTTC.

This clonotype is medium-sized (0.01 to 0.1%) within its sample. The V and J genes are TRBV6-2 or TRBV6-3 and TRBJ2-5; the D is unclear. Germline V CDR1 and CDR2: MNHEY, SVGEGT. The CDR3 loop spans 15 amino acids. Trimming shortened V by 7 bases and J by 0 bases, and 15 bases separated the two germline ends. CDR3 nucleotides: TGTGCCAGCACCACCGGGCGGCGGTACCAAGAGACCCAGTACTTC. This gives the protein CASTTGRRYQETQYF.

This clonotype rates as medium-sized. The rearrangement joins TRBV5-4 to TRBJ2-2; 11 positions match TRBD2. The CDR3 consists of 18 residues. Germline CDR1 SGHNT, CDR2 YYREEE (reference sequence). V was clipped by 3 bases and J by 2 bases; unmatched bases: 9. This chain's CDR3 is CASSSGTSGRRNTGELFF. The CDR3 nucleotides are TGTGCCAGCAGCTCTGGGACTAGCGGCCGGAGAAACACCGGGGAGCTGTTTTTT.

There are a few counts of this clonotype. The chain uses TRBV24-1 and TRBJ1-5; the D is unclear. The V and J ends lost 3 bases and 4 bases respectively, with 3 bases between them. The CDR3 extends over 12 amino acids. Germline V lookup: CDR1 KGHDR, CDR2 SFDVKD. The CDR3 is CATSDNNQPQHF. Written as DNA, the CDR3 is TGTGCCACCAGTGATAATAATCAGCCCCAGCATTTT.

V usage is TRBV5-4 and J usage is TRBJ1-1; D is perhaps TRBD1 (5 bases). Trimming removed 5 bases at V and 8 bases at J, with 13 bases between. Germline CDR1 reads SGHNT; CDR2 reads YYREEE (reference sequence). The CDR3 is 12 residues long. The CDR3 loop is CASRRPGEEAFF. CDR3 in DNA: TGTGCCAGCAGAAGACCGGGGGAGGAAGCTTTCTTT.

The chain is built from TRBV20-1 and TRBJ2-1, with 12 bases that match TRBD2. The CDR3 covers 20 residues. With 0 bases clipped from V and 7 bases from J, the junction kept 19 bases outside the gene matches. CDR1 is DFQATT and CDR2 is SNEGSKA in the germline V gene (reference sequence). This chain's CDR3 is CSARDYRATSGSFPGNEQFF. In nucleotides, the CDR3 is TGCAGTGCTAGAGATTATAGGGCGACTAGCGGGAGTTTTCCTGGGAATGAGCAGTTCTTC.

This clonotype is medium-sized. CDR3: CASSLGTGDYHGYTF. CDR3 DNA: TGTGCCAGCAGTTTAGGGACAGGGGATTATCATGGCTACACCTTC. The chain couples TRBV12-3 or TRBV12-4 to TRBJ1-2; 9 bases agree with TRBD1. CDR3 size: 15 residues. Trimming cost V 1 base and J 6 bases; bases outside gene matches: 6.

This clonotype was seen only a few times. This chain uses TRBV30 with TRBJ2-7; 12 bases are shared with TRBD1. CDR3 length equals 14 residues. CDR1 is GTSNPN and CDR2 is SVGIG in the germline V gene (reference sequence). Trimming at V came to 5 bases and at J to 6 bases, leaving 8 bases not matched to a gene. Here the CDR3 reads CAWAAGQGAGEQYF. The CDR3 DNA reads as TGTGCCTGGGCCGCGGGACAGGGGGCTGGCGAGCAGTACTTC.

The V and J genes are TRBV12-3 or TRBV12-4 and TRBJ2-5, with 8 bases aligning to TRBD2. The CDR3 length is 14 residues. J gave up 3 bases and V 1 base, and 1 base lay outside the gene matches. The CDR3 region is CASSLGREEETQYF. The CDR3 DNA reads TGTGCCAGCAGTTTAGGGCGGGAGGAAGAGACCCAGTACTTC.

In its sample, this clonotype was seen a few times. V usage is TRBV5-4 and J usage is TRBJ2-7; perhaps TRBD2 as D (5 bases). CDR1 is SGHNT, CDR2 YYREEE, per germline (reference sequence). The CDR3 is made up of 13 amino acids. Between the trimmed V and J ends, which lost 0 bases and 2 bases, there was a span of 6 bases. CDR3 amino acids: CASSLVGTYEQYF. The CDR3 DNA reads as TGTGCCAGCAGCTTGGTCGGGACCTACGAGCAGTACTTC.

Worth noting for this clonotype: The CDR3 ends on some other residue instead of the conserved phenylalanine or tryptophan, so this is likely a read error. V gene TRBV6-1 combines with J gene TRBJ2-5; TRBD2 matches at 13 bases. CDR3 size: 15 residues. Per the germline V gene, CDR1 is MNHNS and CDR2 is SASEGT. V dropped 5 bases and J dropped 2; count of bases not matched to a gene: 2. The CDR3, as DNA: TGTGCCAGCAGTAAACTAGCGGGAGGGCAAGAGACCCAGTACTTA. Translated, it gives CASSKLAGGQETQYL.

This clonotype was observed a handful of times. This chain uses TRBV27 with TRBJ1-2; no definite D call. This CDR3 has 15 amino acids. CDR1 and CDR2 (germline): MNHEY, SMNVEV (reference sequence). V was pared by 2 bases and J by 3 bases, with 13 bases between. CDR3 region: CASSLTTPEYYGYTF. The DNA for the CDR3 is TGTGCCAGCAGTTTAACAACCCCTGAGTACTATGGCTACACCTTC.

The CDR3 is CATSDRQETQYF. In DNA form, the CDR3 reads TGTGCCACCAGTGATCGTCAAGAGACCCAGTACTTC. V gene TRBV24-1 combines with J gene TRBJ2-5; D gene uncertain. The CDR3 consists of 12 residues. Germline CDR1 reads KGHDR; CDR2 reads SFDVKD. The V gene lost 3 bases and the J gene lost 2 bases, with 3 bases spanning the gap.

Remarks on this clonotype: A much larger clone differs by one base, so this may be a read error. V usage is TRBV19 and J usage is TRBJ2-3; unclear D gene. Per the germline V gene, CDR1 is LNHDA and CDR2 is SQIVND (reference sequence). The CDR3 contains 14 residues. CDR3 sequence (DNA): TGTGCCAGTAGTTTAGGGTTATCCACAAATACGCAGTATTTT. Translation: CASSLGLSTNTQYF.

This chain connects TRBV18 to TRBJ1-2; TRBD1 aligns across 12 bases. Germline loops: CDR1 KGHSH, CDR2 LQKENI. Losses at the gene ends were 2 bases for V and 3 bases for J; bases not matched to a gene: 7. The CDR3 is made up of 17 amino acids. The CDR3 protein is CASSPTGTGGFDYGYTF. CDR3 sequence (DNA): TGTGCCAGCTCACCAACCGGGACAGGGGGCTTCGACTATGGCTACACCTTC.

This chain connects TRBV6-1 to TRBJ1-5; D is possibly TRBD1 (5 bases). This CDR3 spans 14 amino acids. Looked up from germline, CDR1 is MNHNS and CDR2 is SASEGT. Trimming stripped 2 bases from V and 1 base from J, with 6 bases between. CDR3 DNA sequence: TGTGCCAGCAGTGAATGGGGGAGCAATCAGCCCCAGCATTTT. As protein: CASSEWGSNQPQHF.

Turning to this clonotype: One end of the junction is discordant with germline, which a read error may explain. The chain recombines TRBV20-1 with TRBJ1-5; tentative D call: TRBD1 (6 bases). CDR1 is DFQATT, CDR2 SNEGSKA, per germline (reference sequence). The CDR3 spans 13 residues. CDR3 in DNA: TGCAGTGCTAATCAGGGGTTCGATCAGCCCAAGCATTTT. It translates to CSANQGFDQPKHF.

CDR3 sequence reads: CASRPVETGELFF. The CDR3 DNA reads as TGTGCCAGCCGCCCGGTCGAGACCGGGGAGCTGTTTTTT. The chain combines TRBV28 with TRBJ2-2; D is undetermined. V lost 8 bases, J lost 5 bases, and 12 bases lay in between. Per the germline V gene, CDR1 is MDHEN and CDR2 is SYDVKM. This CDR3 has 13 residues.

The chain recombines TRBV5-3 with TRBJ2-3, with a weak D call TRBD2 (6 bases). TRBV5-3 is placed among ORFs of uncertain function. This CDR3 spans 18 amino acids. Trimming cost V 0 bases and J 2 bases, with 19 bases left between them. The CDR3, as DNA: TGTGCCAGAAGCTTGGCCGCCGGGACTTGTGATCACACAGATACGCAGTATTTT. It yields the protein CARSLAAGTCDHTDTQYF.

Note on this clonotype: A much larger clone lies a single base off, so this may be a read error. The chain recombines TRBV24-1 with TRBJ2-5; 8 nucleotides align to TRBD1. J lost 5 bases, V lost 3 bases, and 7 bases had no gene match. The CDR3 is 15 amino acids. In germline, CDR1 is KGHDR, CDR2 SFDVKD. CDR3 bases: TGTGCCACCAGTGATAGACGGACAGGGTGCGAGACCCAGTACTTC. This translates into CATSDRRTGCETQYF.

The chain is built from TRBV5-5 and TRBJ2-7; perhaps D is TRBD1 or TRBD2 (6 bases each). Trimming left V 3 bases short and J 3 bases short, with 16 bases between. The CDR3 has 15 amino acids. The germline CDR1 and CDR2 sequences are SGHKS and YYEKEE (reference sequence). The CDR3 loop is CASSSNVRGGYEQYF. The CDR3 region has the DNA TGTGCCAGCAGCTCTAATGTCAGGGGAGGCTACGAGCAGTACTTC.

This clonotype was counted a single time. This chain links TRBV10-1 with TRBJ2-7; D unclear. The CDR3 totals 14 residues. CDR1 and CDR2 (germline): WNHNN, SYGVQD (reference sequence). V was clipped by 8 bases and J by 7 bases, with 21 bases between them. CDR3 residues: CASSSSTTLREQYF. For the CDR3, the DNA is TGCGCCAGCTCCAGTTCGACAACTCTCAGAGAGCAGTACTTC.

Sample share makes this clonotype medium-sized. The rearrangement links TRBV10-3 to TRBJ2-1; D unclear. Trimming removed 6 bases from V and 4 bases from J, with 13 bases in between. The germline gives CDR1 ENHRY, CDR2 SYGVKD. The length of the CDR3 is 14 residues. The CDR3 DNA reads as TGTGCCATCAGGAGTGGCGAGAGATACAATGAGCAGTTCTTC. Translated, it gives CAIRSGERYNEQFF.

The chain uses TRBV6-4 and TRBJ2-1; 9 bases align to TRBD2. Germline V gene sequence: CDR1 MRHNA, CDR2 SNTAGT. The CDR3 extends over 15 amino acids. The junction had 5 bases not matched to a gene; V was cut back by 3 bases and J by 5 bases. The chain's CDR3 is CASSEKAGGHNEQFF. In DNA, the CDR3 is TGTGCCAGCAGTGAGAAAGCGGGAGGTCACAATGAGCAGTTCTTC.

The chain has TRBV10-3 and TRBJ1-6; D is unresolved. CDR3 length: 15 residues. Trimming removed 10 bases from V and 4 bases from J, with 17 bases in between. The germline V gene encodes CDR1 ENHRY and CDR2 SYGVKD. This CDR3 reads CATAVPEPYNSPLHF. The CDR3 nucleotides are TGTGCCACCGCCGTCCCCGAGCCATATAATTCACCCCTCCACTTT.

Comment on this clonotype: A much larger clonotype is one base distant, so this may be a read error. The chain joins TRBV7-6 to TRBJ1-5; D perhaps matches TRBD1 (6 bases). The CDR3 consists of 14 residues. The V and J ends lost 2 bases and 3 bases respectively, with 8 bases between them. Germline values: CDR1 SGHVS, CDR2 FNYEAQ. The DNA for the CDR3 is TGTGCCAGCAGCTTAACGGGGGCCAATCAGCCCCAGCATTTT. Translating gives CASSLTGANQPQHF.

This clonotype counts as medium-sized. The chain has TRBV6-1 and TRBJ2-5, with unresolved D. Trimming stripped 8 bases from V and 0 bases from J, with 4 bases between. CDR3 length equals 11 residues. Per germline, CDR1 MNHNS and CDR2 SASEGT. CDR3 loop: CASSHQETQYF. DNA of the CDR3: TGTGCCAGCTCCCACCAAGAGACCCAGTACTTC.

This clonotype is classed as medium-sized. The V gene is TRBV6-5, the J gene TRBJ2-7; TRBD1 matches 7 bases. Losses at the gene ends were 6 bases for V and 4 bases for J; bases not matched to a gene: 9. CDR3 length equals 14 residues. CDR1 and CDR2 from the germline V gene are MNHEY and SVGAGI. CDR3 in DNA: TGTGCCAGCAGGAACAGGGGATCGGGGTACGAGCAGTACTTC. Residues: CASRNRGSGYEQYF.

About this clonotype: A much larger clone lies one base from this, so it may be a read error. This sequence joins TRBV6-1 and TRBJ2-7; no definite D call. Trimming shortened V by 7 bases and J by 6 bases, and 13 bases separated the two germline ends. The CDR3 contains 12 residues. The germline gives CDR1 MNHNS, CDR2 SASEGT. CDR3 DNA sequence: TGTGCCAGCATCTTAGGGTCAGGCGAGCAGTACTTC. This gives the protein CASILGSGEQYF.

The chain is built from TRBV20-1 and TRBJ2-7; D ambiguous. This CDR3 is 13 amino acids long. From germline, CDR1 is DFQATT and CDR2 SNEGSKA (reference sequence). V lost 6 bases, J lost 4 bases, and 16 bases lay in between. The CDR3 sequence: CSAPLTTTYEQYF. The CDR3 nucleotides read TGCAGTGCCCCACTAACGACCACTTACGAGCAGTACTTC.

V gene TRBV24-1 combines with J gene TRBJ1-2; a possible D gene is TRBD1 (6 bases). Looked up from germline, CDR1 is KGHDR and CDR2 is SFDVKD. The CDR3 length is 14 residues. The ends were cut back, 4 bases at V and 7 bases at J, with 15 bases in the middle. CDR3 sequence (DNA): TGTGCCACCAGTGACGGCAGGGGAATGTCTGGCTACACCTTC. Its translation is CATSDGRGMSGYTF.